The entry that follows covers one T cell receptor beta chain sequence. This specimen comes from a study of T cells after yellow fever vaccination. This CDR3 is built from 14 residues. Germline V gene lookup returns CDR1 GTSNPN and CDR2 SVGIG (reference sequence). Trimming took 5 bases from V and 7 from J; bases not matched to a gene: 12. One entry per CDR3 protein results from TCRdb running MiXCR on the 5' RACE reads. This sample has 600,000 to 750,000 distinct CDR3 sequences, with roughly an eighth found just once. V usage is TRBV30 and J usage is TRBJ2-7; TRBD2 matches at 9 bases. This clonotype was obtained from a man aged 25-45 years who received the YFV17D yellow fever vaccine. The material was PBMCs, obtained on the day of the yellow fever booster vaccination. The CDR3 region has the DNA TGTGCCTGGGACCGCGGGGGGGGGACGGGTGAGCAGTACTTC. This codes for CAWDRGGGTGEQYF. Looking up the rest from reference TRBV30 and TRBJ2-7 gives the full variable domain: SQTIHQWPATLVQPVGSPLSLECTVEGTSNPNLYWYRQAAGRGLQLLFYSVGIGQISSEVPQNLSASRPQDRQFILSSKKLLLSDSGFYLCAWDRGGGTGEQYFGPGTRLTVT.